One T cell receptor beta chain is described in this entry. Its antigen remains undetermined. No base quality values were provided; no much bigger clone lies one nucleotide off. This specimen's time point label, per the study, means: baseline before first vaccination. The vaccinee samples were drawn from two UK trials, COV001 and COV002, one of which was a single-blind randomized controlled phase 2/3 trial testing AZD1222 (ChAdOx1 nCoV-19) in healthy adults. For TCRbeta chain sequencing, PBMC samples from trial participants were taken at day 0 and at day 28 after the second dose. The CDR3 regions of human TCRbeta chains were analyzed by immunosequencing. From the authors' description of their analysis: Repertoire TCRs were matched against a reference library of SARS-CoV-2-specific TCRs generated with the MIRA antigen-specificity platform. Breadth was defined as the fraction of unique TCRs that were SARS-CoV-2-associated, and depth was defined as the fraction of total T cells that were SARS-CoV-2-associated. Using the MIRA data, every spike-specific TCR was mapped to the spike region that the TCR reacted to and assigned to either a CD4 or a CD8 class. Log10-transformed breadth and depth values were compared by one-way ANOVA with Sidak's multiple comparisons tests. TCRdb took over this immuneACCESS table, retaining in-frame rearrangements with V and J assigned. Such tables are incomplete; in checked studies, under half of the missing clones stem from an unresolved V gene, and the remainder is unexplained. V and J calls and clone size are given by that table; D and trimming were obtained from the DNA. The sample has 150,000 to 200,000 clones on record, about 86% of them singletons. Around 8% of the sample belongs to the ten largest clones.

This specimen belongs to a study of T cell responses to AZD1222 COVID-19 vaccine (dated by TCRdb to the early 2020s). In terms of the full investigation: AZD1222 recipients whose second dose came at about 4 weeks and those whose second dose came at about 12 weeks were combined into one group, since spike-specific TCR depth and breadth did not differ between the two schedules. A total of approximately 240 trial participants underwent TCR sequencing, of whom about 200 had received two doses of AZD1222 and around 25 had received two doses of the MenACWY control vaccine. Trial participants were enrolled into age subgroups of 18-55, 56-69 and 70-plus years, which contained roughly 150, 30 and 60 TCR-sequenced participants, respectively.

General conclusions and limits of the study: Only five or six AZD1222 recipients were SARS-CoV-2 seropositive at baseline, limiting conclusions about previously exposed vaccinees. Nearly half of unique spike-specific TCRs reportedly recognized epitopes outside regions mutated in the B.1.351 and B.1.1.7 variants. After two AZD1222 doses, spike-specific TCR breadth and depth were significantly higher than at day 0 and than in MenACWY recipients. Because no samples from the day 14 peak response were available, repertoires could be characterized only after the peak T cell response. Participants were mostly white British and included more females than males, and it was suggested by the authors that clonal diversity may have been underestimated. The whole spike protein was spanned by vaccine-associated CD4 TCRs, and dominant responses were seen in regions 160-218 and 743-854. The 56-69-year group was small, and its depth increase did not reach significance, likely because of low power.

This receptor was obtained from an adult in good health. The input for sequencing was peripheral blood, taken on day 0 of AZD1222 vaccination.

Here is the DNA: TGTGCCAGTAGTATCAGTTCCGAAGCTTTCTTT. Translated, it gives CASSISSEAFF. The rearrangement combines TRBV19 with TRBJ1-1, with no confident D gene call. V is pared back by 3 bases and J by 8 bases, with 7 bases lying between the germline termini. The CDR3 covers 11 residues, taking in both the cysteine and the phenylalanine. This entry keeps only the CDR3 DNA: 33 bases, framed from base 1. CDR1 is given as LNHDA and CDR2 as SQIVND, both from the germline V gene (reference sequence).